The entry below gives a single T cell receptor beta chain sequence along with its context. Data came from immunoSEQ multiplex PCR; TCRdb stores just in-frame clones and leaves some out. The repertoire has just over 300,000 clones, 75% to 90% of them found once; the top ten carry roughly 2.2%. The sample belongs to a study of blood T cell repertoires in COVID-19. Germline V gene data show CDR1 as LNHDA and CDR2 as SQIVND (reference sequence). V was clipped by 7 bases and J by 5 bases; unmatched bases: 7. The CDR3 runs to 13 residues. The TCR originated in a man younger than 40 who had recovered from COVID-19. The sample consisted of PBMCs or T cells enriched from blood (not recorded which). The V call is TRBV19, the J call TRBJ1-2, with 7 bases identical to TRBD1. CDR3 protein: CASTRQGPYGYTF. CDR3 nucleotides: TGTGCCAGTACCCGACAGGGCCCATATGGCTACACCTTC.